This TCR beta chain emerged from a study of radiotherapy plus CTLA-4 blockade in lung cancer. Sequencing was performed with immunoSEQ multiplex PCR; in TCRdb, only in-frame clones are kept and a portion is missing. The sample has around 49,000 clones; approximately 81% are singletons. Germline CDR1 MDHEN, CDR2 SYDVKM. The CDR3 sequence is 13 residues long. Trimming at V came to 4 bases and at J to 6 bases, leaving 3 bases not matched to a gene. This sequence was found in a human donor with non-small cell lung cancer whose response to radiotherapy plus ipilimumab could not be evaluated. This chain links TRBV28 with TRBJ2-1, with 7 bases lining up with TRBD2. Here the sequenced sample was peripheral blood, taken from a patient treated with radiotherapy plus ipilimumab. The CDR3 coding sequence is TGTGCCAGCAGTTCGGGACTACCCAATGAGCAGTTCTTC. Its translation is CASSSGLPNEQFF.